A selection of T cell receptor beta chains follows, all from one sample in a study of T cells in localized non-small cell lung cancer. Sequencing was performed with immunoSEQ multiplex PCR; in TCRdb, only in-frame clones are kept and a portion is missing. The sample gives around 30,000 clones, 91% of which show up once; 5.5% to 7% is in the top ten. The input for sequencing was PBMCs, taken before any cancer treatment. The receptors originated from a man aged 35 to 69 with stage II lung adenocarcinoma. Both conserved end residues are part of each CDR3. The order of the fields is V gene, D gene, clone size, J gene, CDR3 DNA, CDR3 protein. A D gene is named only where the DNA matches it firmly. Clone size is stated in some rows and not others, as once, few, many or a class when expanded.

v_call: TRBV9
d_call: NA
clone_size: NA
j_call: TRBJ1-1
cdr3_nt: TGTGCCAGCAGCGTAGCTGAAGCAACTGAAGCTTTCTTT
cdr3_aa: CASSVAEATEAFF

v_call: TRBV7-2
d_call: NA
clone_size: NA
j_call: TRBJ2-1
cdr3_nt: TGTGCCAGCAGCCAGGACCGTGGGTTGGGCAATGAGCAGTTCTTC
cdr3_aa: CASSQDRGLGNEQFF

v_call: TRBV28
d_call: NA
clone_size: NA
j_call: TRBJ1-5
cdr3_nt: TGTGCCAGCCTTCCAGAACGCAATCAGCCCCAGCATTTT
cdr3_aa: CASLPERNQPQHF

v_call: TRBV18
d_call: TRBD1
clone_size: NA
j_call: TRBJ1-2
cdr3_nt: TGTGCCAGCTCACCTCTTTCCGGGACAGAGAACTATGGCTACACCTTC
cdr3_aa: CASSPLSGTENYGYTF

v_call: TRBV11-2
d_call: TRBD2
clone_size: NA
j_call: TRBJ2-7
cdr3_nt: TGTGCCAGCAGCTTAACCCGGACTAGCGGGAGTTTCTCTTACGAGCAGTACTTC
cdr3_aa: CASSLTRTSGSFSYEQYF

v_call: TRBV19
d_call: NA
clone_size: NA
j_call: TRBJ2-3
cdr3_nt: TGTGCCAGTGGGTCCTGGGATACGCAGTATTTT
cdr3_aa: CASGSWDTQYF

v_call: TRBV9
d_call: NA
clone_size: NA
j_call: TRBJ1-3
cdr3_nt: TGTGCCAGCAGCGTAGCGGGGGGCATTGTTGACACCATATATTTT
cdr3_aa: CASSVAGGIVDTIYF

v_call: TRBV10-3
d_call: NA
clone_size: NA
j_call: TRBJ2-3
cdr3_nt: TGTGCCATCAGTGAGTCGAACTCTCTGAAGACAGATACGCAGTATTTT
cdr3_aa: CAISESNSLKTDTQYF

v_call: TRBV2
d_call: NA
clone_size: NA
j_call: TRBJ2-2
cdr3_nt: TGTGCCAGCCGAAAGGGGGCGGGAAACACCGGGGAGCTGTTTTTT
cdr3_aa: CASRKGAGNTGELFF

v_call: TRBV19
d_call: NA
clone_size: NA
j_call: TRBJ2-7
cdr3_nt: TGTGCCAGTAGTATGAGCCAAGCTATCTACGAGCAGTACTTC
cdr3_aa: CASSMSQAIYEQYF

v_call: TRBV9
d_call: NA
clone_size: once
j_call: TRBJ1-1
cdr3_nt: TGTGCCAGCAGCGTAGCTAGTGGGCCCACTGAAGCTTTCTTT
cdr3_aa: CASSVASGPTEAFF

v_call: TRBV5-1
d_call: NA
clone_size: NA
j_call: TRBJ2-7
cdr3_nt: TGCGCCAGCAGCTTGGGCCGCCACGAGCAGTACTTC
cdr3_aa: CASSLGRHEQYF